Listed below are T cell receptor beta chains from one sample, sequenced in a study of blood T cell repertoires in COVID-19. Assay: immunoSEQ multiplex PCR; the TCRdb copy retains only in-frame clones and omits some. The table shows about 57,000 clones, with almost 85% occurring only once. Sequenced sample: peripheral blood. These receptors were obtained from a woman of 80 years or more with acute or convalescent COVID-19. CDR3s include the opening cysteine and the closing phenylalanine or tryptophan. D genes are given only for firm matches. Clone size appears in some rows only: once, few, many, or a class for an expanded clone.

few	-	14	TRBV19	TRBJ1-1	TGTGCCAGGACAACCGAGGTGCGGGGGACAGAAGCTTTCTTT	CARTTEVRGTEAFF
-	TRBD1	15	TRBV7-9	TRBJ1-1	TGTGCCAGCAGCTTAATCCGGGACAGGGGGCAAGAAGCTTTCTTT	CASSLIRDRGQEAFF
-	-	13	TRBV10-3	TRBJ2-1	TGTGCCATCAGTGATCCCGTCAAGGGGGAGCAGTTCTTC	CAISDPVKGEQFF
-	TRBD2	16	TRBV6-5	TRBJ2-2	TGTGCCAGCAGTTACATTAGCGGGAGGTGGGGCGGGGAGCTGTTTTTT	CASSYISGRWGGELFF
-	TRBD2	16	TRBV5-4	TRBJ2-1	TGTGCCAGCATCGGCTCAGACGGGGGGGTATACAATGAGCAGTTCTTC	CASIGSDGGVYNEQFF
-	-	17	TRBV6-1	TRBJ2-7	TGTGCCAGCAGTGAAATAATGGCGGCCCCGGGGACCTACGAGCAGTACTTC	CASSEIMAAPGTYEQYF
-	TRBD1	16	TRBV5-6	TRBJ2-7	TGTGCCAGCAGGGAGATTGGGACAGGGGGCTCCTACGAGCAGTACTTC	CASREIGTGGSYEQYF
-	TRBD1	15	TRBV6-5	TRBJ2-7	TGTGCCAGCAGTTACTTTGGGACAGGGCGCGACGAGCAGTACTTC	CASSYFGTGRDEQYF
-	TRBD1	15	TRBV7-3	TRBJ2-1	TGTGCCAGCAGCCCCACCGGGACAGCCTACAATGAGCAGTTCTTC	CASSPTGTAYNEQFF
-	-	14	TRBV5-6	TRBJ1-6	TGTGCCAGCAGGGAGGAGGAGGGAAGATCACCCCTCCACTTT	CASREEEGRSPLHF
-	TRBD2	17	TRBV19	TRBJ2-5	TGTGCCAGTAGTATAACTAGCGGGGGGGCCGGGAGAGAGACCCAGTACTTC	CASSITSGGAGRETQYF
-	-	15	TRBV7-9	TRBJ1-4	TGTGCCAGCAGCTTGGAGGGTAGGGCTAATGAAAAACTGTTTTTT	CASSLEGRANEKLFF
-	-	14	TRBV28	TRBJ2-2	TGTGCCAGCATCAACGGGGGGCCTCACGGGGAGCTGTTTTTT	CASINGGPHGELFF
-	-	18	TRBV4-1	TRBJ1-3	TGCGCCAGCAGCCAAGCCTCAGCTACAGGGAACTCTGGAAACACCATATATTTT	CASSQASATGNSGNTIYF
-	TRBD2	16	TRBV14	TRBJ2-3	TGTGCCAGCAGCCAATCGGGACTAGCGGGGGGCGGTACGCAGTATTTT	CASSQSGLAGGGTQYF
-	-	14	TRBV10-2	TRBJ1-5	TGCGCCAGCAGTGAGTCGGGGGGGGATCAGCCCCAGCATTTT	CASSESGGDQPQHF
-	-	17	TRBV5-1	TRBJ2-5	TGCGCCAGCAGCTTGGGATCTGGAGGGCAGAAGCAAGAGACCCAGTACTTC	CASSLGSGGQKQETQYF
-	-	13	TRBV2	TRBJ1-5	TGTGCCAGCAACATACAGGTAGTTCAGCCCCAGCATTTT	CASNIQVVQPQHF
-	-	13	TRBV30	TRBJ1-6	TGTGCCTGGAGTGTAGAGGGCAATTCACCCCTCCACTTT	CAWSVEGNSPLHF
-	-	10	TRBV20-1	TRBJ1-1	TGCAGTGCTTTCTACACTGAAGCTTTCTTT	CSAFYTEAFF
-	-	16	TRBV6-2/TRBV6-3	TRBJ2-1	TGTGCCAGCAGTTCTCAGGGATTTAGGGATAACAATGAGCAGTTCTTC	CASSSQGFRDNNEQFF
once	-	15	TRBV11-2	TRBJ2-5	TGTGCCAGCAGCTCGGGGGACAGAGTCCAAGAGACCCAGTACTTC	CASSSGDRVQETQYF
-	-	12	TRBV3-1/TRBV3-2	TRBJ2-7	TGTGCCAGCAGCCTCGACAACTACGAGCAGTACTTC	CASSLDNYEQYF
-	TRBD2	15	TRBV19	TRBJ2-3	TGTGCCAGTAGACGAGCGGGGGGGAGCACAGATACGCAGTATTTT	CASRRAGGSTDTQYF
-	TRBD2	15	TRBV12-5	TRBJ2-5	TGTGCTAGTGGTCAGAGCGGGGGGGCCACCGAGACCCAGTACTTC	CASGQSGGATETQYF